This T cell receptor (beta chain) was identified during a study of blood T cell repertoires in COVID-19. As processed by the authors: Nucleated cell counts were estimated from reference gene primer amplification. Repertoires were generated with immunoSEQ multiplex PCR, while TCRdb's copy carries only in-frame clones and drops some. V, J and clone size reflect that table, while D and trimming were determined from the DNA. Of 150,000 to 250,000 clones listed, approximately 85% are singletons. The ends were cut back, 7 bases at V and 0 bases at J, with 6 bases in the middle. CDR1 and CDR2 from the germline V gene are KGHDR and SFDVKD. This CDR3 contains 13 residues. Self-reported history from a screening survey and questionnaire set each donor's cohort. Symptom resolution, clearance, or two negative PCRs marked the recovered donors of Cohort 3. This clone was observed a single time.

The sample consisted of PBMCs or T cells enriched from blood (not recorded which). This receptor was obtained from a man aged 35-49 years who had recovered from COVID-19. The V call is TRBV24-1, the J call TRBJ1-3; D remains ambiguous. The CDR3 nucleotides read TGTGCCACCAGGGCTCGCTCTGGAAACACCATATATTTT. Protein sequence: CATRARSGNTIYF.